The rows below give T cell receptor beta chains drawn from one sample of a study of shared clonotypes between healthy human individuals. Repertoires were generated with immunoSEQ multiplex PCR, while TCRdb's copy carries only in-frame clones and drops some. Of some 2.1 million clones in the sample, 90% to 95% were seen once. Material for sequencing was naive CD4+ T cells sorted from blood. Receptors originate from a man aged 18 to 29 in good health. CDR3s include the opening cysteine and the closing phenylalanine or tryptophan. A D gene is named only where the DNA matches it firmly. Clone size appears in some rows only: once, few, many, or a class for an expanded clone.

D gene	V gene	J gene	clone size	CDR3 protein	CDR3 DNA
-	TRBV15	TRBJ1-4	once	CATSRDRIPTNEKLFF	TGTGCCACCAGCAGAGACAGAATTCCAACTAATGAAAAACTGTTTTTT
TRBD1	TRBV5-4	TRBJ2-1	-	CASSLRDRGSYNEQFF	TGTGCCAGCAGCCTAAGGGACAGGGGGTCCTACAATGAGCAGTTCTTC
-	TRBV6-5	TRBJ2-6	-	CAVGQLDSGANVLTF	TGTGCCGTAGGACAGTTGGACTCTGGGGCCAACGTCCTGACTTTC
-	TRBV6-1	TRBJ2-7	-	CASSDPRQLYEQYF	TGTGCCAGCAGTGACCCGCGACAGCTCTACGAGCAGTACTTC
-	TRBV7-2	TRBJ2-3	-	CASSFSGWTDTQYF	TGTGCCAGCAGCTTCAGTGGTTGGACAGATACGCAGTATTTT
-	TRBV5-1	TRBJ1-6	-	CASSLPGTDSPLHF	TGCGCCAGCAGCTTGCCGGGGACGGATTCACCCCTCCACTTT
-	TRBV5-1	TRBJ2-3	-	CASRGIGADTQYF	TGCGCCAGCAGGGGAATCGGGGCAGATACGCAGTATTTT
-	TRBV14	TRBJ1-2	-	CASSPIDRNYGYTF	TGTGCCAGCAGCCCGATTGATCGTAACTATGGCTACACCTTC
TRBD1	TRBV11-2	TRBJ1-1	-	CASSSSTGTTEAFF	TGTGCCAGCAGCTCATCGACAGGGACCACTGAAGCTTTCTTT
-	TRBV5-1	TRBJ2-3	-	CASSLGQVQSTDTQYF	TGCGCCAGCAGTCTTGGCCAGGTCCAAAGCACAGATACGCAGTATTTT
TRBD1	TRBV30	TRBJ1-1	once	CAWGGQGKNAEAFF	TGTGCCTGGGGGGGACAGGGAAAGAACGCTGAAGCTTTCTTT
-	TRBV7-2	TRBJ2-1	-	CASSLGGGGMNEQFF	TGTGCCAGCAGCTTAGGAGGGGGAGGTATGAATGAGCAGTTCTTC
TRBD2	TRBV5-1	TRBJ2-7	-	CASSLGLAGIYEQYF	TGCGCCAGCAGCTTGGGACTAGCGGGAATCTACGAGCAGTACTTC
TRBD2	TRBV5-1	TRBJ2-7	-	CASSPGLAGVYEQYF	TGCGCCAGCAGCCCAGGACTAGCGGGGGTCTACGAGCAGTACTTC
-	TRBV7-2	TRBJ2-4	-	CASSASTGNIQYF	TGTGCCAGCAGCGCCTCGACGGGAAACATTCAGTACTTC
-	TRBV2	TRBJ2-2	once	CASSVDNTNTGELFF	TGTGCCAGCAGTGTAGACAACACGAACACCGGGGAGCTGTTTTTT
-	TRBV10-3	TRBJ2-5	-	CAISELYREETQYF	TGTGCCATCAGTGAGTTATACAGGGAGGAGACCCAGTACTTC
-	TRBV7-2	TRBJ1-2	-	CASSSHRAGYTF	TGTGCCAGCAGCTCGCACAGGGCTGGCTACACCTTC
-	TRBV6-5	TRBJ1-1	-	CASTTRGLVAEAFF	TGTGCCAGCACCACTCGGGGGTTGGTGGCTGAAGCTTTCTTT
TRBD2	TRBV9	TRBJ2-1	once	CASSVEPTSGYNEQFF	TGTGCCAGCAGCGTAGAGCCCACTAGCGGCTACAATGAGCAGTTCTTC
-	TRBV15	TRBJ1-1	-	CATSRLEMNTEAFF	TGTGCCACCAGCAGGCTAGAAATGAACACTGAAGCTTTCTTT
TRBD1	TRBV6-6	TRBJ1-6	-	CASSRAGQAASPLHF	TGTGCCAGCAGCAGAGCGGGACAGGCGGCGTCACCCCTCCACTTT
-	TRBV5-1	TRBJ2-5	-	CASSLGVGQVGETQYF	TGCGCCAGCAGCTTGGGAGTAGGGCAGGTGGGAGAGACCCAGTACTTC
-	TRBV29-1	TRBJ1-1	-	CSAYAGMNTEAFF	TGCAGCGCCTACGCGGGGATGAACACTGAAGCTTTCTTT
TRBD1	TRBV18	TRBJ1-5	-	CASSAQGNQPQHF	TGTGCCAGCTCAGCACAGGGGAATCAGCCCCAGCATTTT
TRBD2	TRBV6-1	TRBJ2-5	-	CASSALAGVQETQYF	TGTGCCAGCAGTGCACTAGCGGGGGTCCAAGAGACCCAGTACTTC
-	TRBV9	TRBJ1-3	-	CASRVHSSGNTIYF	TGTGCCAGTCGGGTTCACAGCTCTGGAAACACCATATATTTT
-	TRBV11-2	TRBJ1-6	-	CASTQSYNSPLHF	TGTGCCAGCACCCAGTCCTATAATTCACCCCTCCACTTT
-	TRBV25-1	TRBJ2-5	-	CASGGLIGQETQYF	TGTGCCAGCGGTGGGCTGATAGGGCAAGAGACCCAGTACTTC
TRBD1	TRBV6-5	TRBJ2-3	-	CASSPQGAGTDTQYF	TGTGCCAGCAGTCCTCAGGGGGCCGGCACAGATACGCAGTATTTT
-	TRBV2	TRBJ1-2	-	CASGPREGPYGYTF	TGTGCCAGCGGTCCAAGAGAGGGGCCCTATGGCTACACCTTC
-	TRBV10-3	TRBJ1-1	-	CAITPTEGNTEAFF	TGTGCCATCACCCCGACAGAGGGGAACACTGAAGCTTTCTTT
-	TRBV18	TRBJ2-1	-	CASSPPGASSYNEQFF	TGTGCCAGCTCACCACCGGGGGCCAGCTCCTACAATGAGCAGTTCTTC
-	TRBV7-9	TRBJ1-3	-	CASSLGGAGLTNTIYF	TGTGCCAGCAGCCTAGGTGGGGCTGGATTGACAAACACCATATATTTT
-	TRBV30	TRBJ2-7	-	CAWSVPRLPYEQYF	TGTGCCTGGAGTGTACCAAGGCTTCCCTACGAGCAGTACTTC
-	TRBV5-1	TRBJ2-3	-	CASSLGAAAGDTQYF	TGCGCCAGCAGCCTGGGGGCTGCTGCGGGAGATACGCAGTATTTT
-	TRBV7-8	TRBJ2-7	-	CASSPRRGSYEQYF	TGTGCCAGCAGCCCTCGACGGGGCTCCTACGAGCAGTACTTC
-	TRBV5-1	TRBJ1-1	-	CASSLDPGRTMNTEAFF	TGCGCCAGCAGCTTGGATCCGGGAAGAACAATGAACACTGAAGCTTTCTTT
TRBD2	TRBV5-6	TRBJ2-1	-	CASSPILAESGNEQFF	TGTGCCAGCAGCCCAATTCTAGCGGAAAGTGGCAATGAGCAGTTCTTC
-	TRBV6-1	TRBJ1-5	-	CASTPGTISKQPQHF	TGTGCCAGCACACCCGGGACCATTTCGAAACAGCCCCAGCATTTT
-	TRBV18	TRBJ2-5	-	CASSRVLETQYF	TGTGCCAGCTCAAGGGTATTGGAGACCCAGTACTTC
-	TRBV5-4	TRBJ2-5	-	CASSLSSPETQYF	TGTGCCAGCAGCTTGTCTAGCCCGGAGACCCAGTACTTC
TRBD1	TRBV18	TRBJ1-2	-	CASSNSLDRVGGYTF	TGTGCCAGCTCAAATTCTTTGGACAGGGTCGGCGGCTACACCTTC
-	TRBV28	TRBJ2-5	-	CASSTQEETQYF	TGTGCCAGCAGCACTCAAGAGGAGACCCAGTACTTC
TRBD2	TRBV10-1	TRBJ2-7	-	CASSVGLPLGQYF	TGCGCCAGCAGTGTGGGACTACCGTTGGGGCAGTACTTC
-	TRBV19	TRBJ2-7	-	CASRKTYEQYF	TGTGCCAGTAGGAAAACCTACGAGCAGTACTTC
-	TRBV6-6	TRBJ2-7	-	CASRGGGTYEQYF	TGTGCCAGCAGAGGCGGGGGCACCTACGAGCAGTACTTC
TRBD2	TRBV5-1	TRBJ2-1	-	CASSLSSGNYNEQFF	TGCGCCAGCAGCCTCTCTAGCGGGAACTACAATGAGCAGTTCTTC
-	TRBV7-2	TRBJ1-1	-	CASRKGRNTEAFF	TGTGCCAGCAGAAAGGGCAGGAACACTGAAGCTTTCTTT
-	TRBV2	TRBJ1-3	-	CASSVTLSGNTIYF	TGTGCCAGCAGCGTGACTCTCTCTGGAAACACCATATATTTT
-	TRBV10-3	TRBJ1-1	many	CAISETGLNTEAFF	TGTGCCATCAGCGAGACAGGACTGAACACTGAAGCTTTCTTT
TRBD1	TRBV10-3	TRBJ1-2	-	CAISPSGGGGYGYTF	TGTGCCATCAGTCCTAGTGGAGGGGGCGGCTATGGCTACACCTTC
-	TRBV10-1	TRBJ1-1	-	CASSDRGTLKAFF	TGCGCCAGCAGTGACCGCGGGACCCTGAAAGCTTTCTTT
-	TRBV9	TRBJ2-7	-	CASSTRQGGSVEQYF	TGTGCCAGCAGCACCCGACAGGGAGGGTCTGTCGAGCAGTACTTC
TRBD1	TRBV28	TRBJ2-2	-	CASSLGGTGGVTGELFF	TGTGCCAGCAGTTTAGGAGGGACAGGGGGTGTCACCGGGGAGCTGTTTTTT
-	TRBV30	TRBJ1-1	-	CAWSVRGTEAFF	TGTGCCTGGAGTGTACGAGGAACTGAAGCTTTCTTT
TRBD1	TRBV7-3	TRBJ2-2	-	CASSLYRGRNTGELFF	TGTGCCAGCAGCTTATACAGGGGGCGTAACACCGGGGAGCTGTTTTTT
TRBD2	TRBV2	TRBJ2-7	-	CASSLLAGGDEQYF	TGTGCCAGCAGTTTGCTAGCGGGAGGAGACGAGCAGTACTTC
TRBD1	TRBV4-1	TRBJ2-7	-	CASSQRDRTSLSSYEQYF	TGCGCCAGCAGCCAACGGGACAGGACCTCCTTATCCTCCTACGAGCAGTACTTC